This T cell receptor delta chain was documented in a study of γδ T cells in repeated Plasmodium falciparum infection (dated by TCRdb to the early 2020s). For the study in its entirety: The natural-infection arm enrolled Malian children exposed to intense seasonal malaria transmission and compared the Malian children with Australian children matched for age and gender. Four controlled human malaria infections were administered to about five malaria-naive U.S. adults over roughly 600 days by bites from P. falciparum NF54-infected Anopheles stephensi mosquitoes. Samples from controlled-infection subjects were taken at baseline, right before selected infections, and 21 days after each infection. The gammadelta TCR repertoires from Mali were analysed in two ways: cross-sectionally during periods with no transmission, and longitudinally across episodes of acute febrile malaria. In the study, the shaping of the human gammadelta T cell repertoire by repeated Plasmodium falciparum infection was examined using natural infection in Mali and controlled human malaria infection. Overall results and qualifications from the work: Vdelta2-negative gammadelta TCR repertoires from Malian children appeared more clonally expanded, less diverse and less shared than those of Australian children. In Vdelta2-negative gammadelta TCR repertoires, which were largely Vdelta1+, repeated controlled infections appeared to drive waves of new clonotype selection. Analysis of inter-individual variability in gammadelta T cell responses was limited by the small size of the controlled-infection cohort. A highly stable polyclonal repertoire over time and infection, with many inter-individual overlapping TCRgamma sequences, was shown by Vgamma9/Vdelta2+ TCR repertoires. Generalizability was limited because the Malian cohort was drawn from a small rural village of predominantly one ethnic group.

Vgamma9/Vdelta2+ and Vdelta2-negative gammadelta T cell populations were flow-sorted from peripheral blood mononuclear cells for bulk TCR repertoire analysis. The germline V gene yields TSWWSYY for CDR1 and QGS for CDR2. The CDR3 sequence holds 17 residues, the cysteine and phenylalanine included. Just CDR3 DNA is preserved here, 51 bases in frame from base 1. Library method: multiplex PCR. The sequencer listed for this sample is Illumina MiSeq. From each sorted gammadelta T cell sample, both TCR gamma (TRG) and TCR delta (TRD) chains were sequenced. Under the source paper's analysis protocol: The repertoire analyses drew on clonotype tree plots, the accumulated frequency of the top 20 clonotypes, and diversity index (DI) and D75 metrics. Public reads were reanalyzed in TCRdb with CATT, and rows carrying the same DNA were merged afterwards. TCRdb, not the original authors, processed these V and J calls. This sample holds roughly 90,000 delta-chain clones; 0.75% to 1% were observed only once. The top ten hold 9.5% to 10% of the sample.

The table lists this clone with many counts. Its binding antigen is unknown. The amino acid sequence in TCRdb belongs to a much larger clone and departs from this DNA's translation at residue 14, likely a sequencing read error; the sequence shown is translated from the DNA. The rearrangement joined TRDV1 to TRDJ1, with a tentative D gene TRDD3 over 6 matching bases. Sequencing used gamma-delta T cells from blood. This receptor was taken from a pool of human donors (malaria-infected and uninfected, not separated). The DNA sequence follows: TGTGCTCTTGGGTCAATTCGAGGGTGGGGGGTCACCGATGAACTCATCTTT. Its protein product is CALGSIRGWGVTDELIF.